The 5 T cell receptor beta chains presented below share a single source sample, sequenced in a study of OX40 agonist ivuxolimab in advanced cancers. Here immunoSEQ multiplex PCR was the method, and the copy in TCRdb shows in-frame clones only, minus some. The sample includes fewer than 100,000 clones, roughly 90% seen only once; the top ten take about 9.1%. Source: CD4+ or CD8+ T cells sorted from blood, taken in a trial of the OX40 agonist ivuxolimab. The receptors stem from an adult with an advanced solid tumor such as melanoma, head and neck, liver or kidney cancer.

The CDR3 region has the DNA TGTGCCAGCAGCCCCGGCGCGTGGACTGAAGCTTTCTTT. Translated: CASSPGAWTEAFF. J is TRBJ1-1 and V is TRBV14, with unresolved D. The germline V gene has CDR1 SGHDN and CDR2 FVKESK. The length of the CDR3 is 13 residues. V gave up 4 bases and J gave up 5 bases, with 11 bases separating them.

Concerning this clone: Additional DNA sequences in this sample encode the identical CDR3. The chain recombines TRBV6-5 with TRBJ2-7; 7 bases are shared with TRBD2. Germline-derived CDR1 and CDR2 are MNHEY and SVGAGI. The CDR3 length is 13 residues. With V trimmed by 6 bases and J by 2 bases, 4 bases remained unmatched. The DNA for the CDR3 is TGTGCCAGCAGGGGCGGGAGCACCTACGAGCAGTACTTC. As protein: CASRGGSTYEQYF.

As DNA, the CDR3 is TGTGCCAGCAGTAGCGGGGGGCCCCAAGAGACCCAGTACTTC. Translating gives CASSSGGPQETQYF. V and J are TRBV28 and TRBJ2-5; 9 bases agree with TRBD2. Germline CDR1 and CDR2: MDHEN and SYDVKM. V was pared by 5 bases and J by 1 base, with 2 bases of the junction left unmatched. The CDR3 runs to 14 residues.

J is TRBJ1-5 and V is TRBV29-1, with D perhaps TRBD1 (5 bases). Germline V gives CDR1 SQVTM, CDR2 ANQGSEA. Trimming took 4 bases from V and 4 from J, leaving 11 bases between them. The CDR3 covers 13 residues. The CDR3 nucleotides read TGCAGCGTTGGGAAGGGGCAGAATCAGCCCCAGCATTTT. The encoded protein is CSVGKGQNQPQHF.

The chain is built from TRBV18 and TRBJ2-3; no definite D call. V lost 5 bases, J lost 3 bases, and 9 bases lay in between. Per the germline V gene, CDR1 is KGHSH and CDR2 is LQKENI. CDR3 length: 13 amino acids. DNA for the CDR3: TGTGCCAGCTCAAGCTCAAATACAGATACGCAGTATTTT. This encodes CASSSSNTDTQYF.